The sequence of this T cell receptor (beta chain) was determined in a study of cytomegalovirus exposure and HLA in healthy donors. Primers for the PCR totalled 60 Vbeta and 13 Jbeta. Data came from immunoSEQ multiplex PCR; TCRdb stores just in-frame clones and leaves some out. The listing contains roughly 220,000 clones. These donors counted as nominally healthy when sampled, but unrecorded immune exposures were likely. A word on this clone: Antigen specificity is unknown.

Whole-study findings and limits: Reported results showed that the classifier diagnosed cytomegalovirus status with high specificity and sensitivity. Later genetic work tied a missense DCLRE1C variant to beta-chain V and J trimming. Among TCR beta chains, those listed as cytomegalovirus-associated numbered under 200.

CDR1 is MNHEY, CDR2 SMNVEV, per germline (reference sequence). V lost 9 bases to trimming and J lost 5 bases, with 17 bases between them. This CDR3 comprises 13 residues. The chain recombines TRBV27 with TRBJ2-7; D call uncertain. The specimen was PBMCs. This clonotype was sampled from a girl aged 2 to 9 in good health and CMV-seropositive. CDR3 in amino acids: CASLSLGRDEQYF. DNA of the CDR3: TGTGCCAGTCTCAGTCTAGGTAGAGACGAGCAGTACTTC.